This is a list of T cell receptor beta chains from one sample in a study of blood T cell repertoires in COVID-19. The data were produced by immunoSEQ multiplex PCR, yet TCRdb's version contains in-frame clones alone and is incomplete. This sample has around 100,000 clones, with roughly nine tenths found just once. Source material: peripheral blood. These receptors were obtained from a man in his fifties with acute or convalescent COVID-19. CDR3s include the opening cysteine and the closing phenylalanine or tryptophan. Each record gives: J gene, V gene, clone size, D gene, CDR3 protein, CDR3 DNA. D genes are given only for firm matches. Only part of the rows carry a size: once, few, many, or a class if the clone is expanded.

>TRBJ2-3|TRBV5-1|once|-
CASSSGGVTDTQYF
TGCGCCAGCAGCTCGGGCGGGGTAACAGATACGCAGTATTTT
>TRBJ2-1|TRBV5-1|once|-
CASNEGYNEQFF
TGCGCCAGTAACGAGGGCTACAATGAGCAGTTCTTC
>TRBJ1-1|TRBV12-3/TRBV12-4|-|-
CASSSLSKAFF
TGTGCCAGCAGTTCCCTGAGCAAAGCTTTCTTT
>TRBJ2-1|TRBV2|-|-
CASRRQINEQFF
TGTGCCAGCAGGCGACAGATCAATGAGCAGTTCTTC
>TRBJ1-6|TRBV6-2/TRBV6-3|once|TRBD1
CASSPETGGNSPLHF
TGTGCCAGCAGCCCCGAGACAGGGGGGAATTCACCCCTCCACTTT
>TRBJ2-7|TRBV29-1|-|TRBD2
CSVAGTSGGAKEQYF
TGCAGCGTCGCCGGGACTAGCGGGGGGGCCAAGGAGCAGTACTTC
>TRBJ2-3|TRBV24-1|-|-
CATSDPQSGLGSSADTQYF
TGTGCCACCAGTGATCCCCAATCGGGATTAGGGAGTAGTGCAGATACGCAGTATTTT
>TRBJ2-3|TRBV28|-|TRBD1
CASSSSGQGLTDTQYF
TGTGCCAGCAGTTCGTCGGGACAGGGCCTCACAGATACGCAGTATTTT
>TRBJ2-7|TRBV5-1|-|-
CASSLAQGRAYEQYF
TGCGCCAGCAGCTTGGCCCAGGGGAGGGCCTACGAGCAGTACTTC
>TRBJ1-1|TRBV7-2|-|-
CASSSGSRGNTEAFF
TGTGCCAGCAGCTCCGGGTCTCGGGGGAACACTGAAGCTTTCTTT
>TRBJ2-1|TRBV19|-|-
CASSMGGLSYNEQFF
TGTGCCAGTAGTATGGGGGGGCTCTCCTACAATGAGCAGTTCTTC
>TRBJ2-3|TRBV4-2|-|TRBD2
CASSQSGPSGVADTQYF
TGTGCCAGCAGCCAATCAGGGCCTAGCGGGGTGGCAGATACGCAGTATTTT
>TRBJ1-5|TRBV7-3|-|-
CASSPHPNQPQHF
TGTGCCAGCAGCCCACACCCCAATCAGCCCCAGCATTTT
>TRBJ1-5|TRBV2|few|TRBD1
CASRPGQGGTPQHF
TGTGCCAGCAGACCCGGACAGGGAGGTACGCCCCAGCATTTT
>TRBJ2-7|TRBV23-1|-|TRBD1
CASSRRDRIGEQYF
TGCGCCAGCAGTCGAAGGGACAGAATCGGCGAGCAGTACTTC
>TRBJ1-2|TRBV6-5|-|-
CASSYSLQGLDGYTF
TGTGCCAGCAGTTACTCCCTCCAGGGACTCGATGGCTACACCTTC
>TRBJ1-5|TRBV28|-|TRBD1
CASGGALGTGEDQPQHF
TGTGCCAGCGGAGGGGCACTCGGGACAGGGGAAGATCAGCCCCAGCATTTT
>TRBJ1-1|TRBV21-1|-|-
CASRRGGTEAFF
TGTGCCAGCAGAAGGGGTGGCACTGAAGCTTTCTTT
>TRBJ1-5|TRBV6-5|-|-
CASKRGGSNQPQHF
TGTGCCAGCAAACGAGGAGGTAGCAATCAGCCCCAGCATTTT
>TRBJ1-4|TRBV5-1|few|TRBD1
CASSLRDRGEKLFF
TGCGCCAGCAGCTTGCGGGACAGGGGTGAAAAACTGTTTTTT
>TRBJ2-3|TRBV28|-|-
CASSLSGAGRTDTQYF
TGTGCCAGCAGTTTATCAGGGGCTGGACGGACAGATACGCAGTATTTT
>TRBJ1-2|TRBV2|-|-
CASVRVQGVSGYTF
TGTGCCAGCGTCCGGGTACAGGGAGTCTCCGGCTACACCTTC
>TRBJ2-7|TRBV7-2|few|TRBD1
CASSLDPGTGTYEQYF
TGTGCCAGCAGCTTGGACCCCGGGACAGGAACCTACGAGCAGTACTTC
>TRBJ1-1|TRBV19|-|-
CASSRTVPNTEAFF
TGTGCCAGTAGTCGGACAGTCCCGAACACTGAAGCTTTCTTT
>TRBJ1-1|TRBV28|-|-
CASSLSILSRTEAFF
TGTGCCAGCAGTTTATCCATCCTTTCGAGGACTGAAGCTTTCTTT
>TRBJ2-2|TRBV9|-|-
CASSVGSGWTGELFF
TGTGCCAGCAGCGTAGGGTCAGGGTGGACCGGGGAGCTGTTTTTT
>TRBJ2-6|TRBV7-3|-|-
CASSLGASSGANVLTF
TGTGCCAGCAGCTTAGGAGCGAGCTCTGGGGCCAACGTCCTGACTTTC
>TRBJ1-1|TRBV19|-|-
CASSIRGLNTEAFF
TGTGCCAGTAGTATCCGGGGATTGAACACTGAAGCTTTCTTT
>TRBJ1-5|TRBV4-1|-|TRBD1
CASSLDRGGNQPQHF
TGCGCCAGCAGCCTGGACAGGGGGGGAAATCAGCCCCAGCATTTT
>TRBJ1-1|TRBV6-4|once|-
CASSPGGPEAFF
TGTGCCAGCAGCCCAGGTGGCCCTGAAGCTTTCTTT
>TRBJ1-2|TRBV10-3|-|TRBD1
CAISDGDRVGYGYTF
TGTGCCATCAGTGATGGCGACAGGGTAGGCTATGGCTACACCTTC
>TRBJ1-1|TRBV27|-|TRBD1
CASSWDRNTEAFF
TGTGCCAGCAGTTGGGACAGGAACACTGAAGCTTTCTTT
>TRBJ2-2|TRBV5-1|-|TRBD1
CASSPGTGSTGELFF
TGCGCCAGCAGCCCAGGGACAGGGAGCACCGGGGAGCTGTTTTTT
>TRBJ2-7|TRBV5-1|-|TRBD1
CASSGTGLYEQYF
TGCGCCAGCTCCGGGACAGGGCTCTACGAGCAGTACTTC
>TRBJ2-1|TRBV19|-|-
CASSPAIRPRGSYNEQFF
TGTGCCAGTAGTCCAGCTATCCGGCCCAGGGGTTCCTACAATGAGCAGTTCTTC
>TRBJ1-6|TRBV5-5|-|TRBD1
CASSPGQGNSPLHF
TGTGCCAGCAGTCCGGGACAGGGTAATTCACCCCTCCACTTT
>TRBJ1-2|TRBV7-9|few|-
CASSSSRAYGYTF
TGTGCCAGCAGCTCCTCGCGGGCCTATGGCTACACCTTC
>TRBJ1-1|TRBV4-1|-|-
CASSQDSFGDTEAFF
TGCGCCAGCAGCCAAGATTCATTCGGTGACACTGAAGCTTTCTTT
>TRBJ1-2|TRBV30|-|-
CAWSVAPERYGYTF
TGTGCCTGGAGTGTAGCCCCAGAGCGATATGGCTACACCTTC
>TRBJ2-1|TRBV2|-|TRBD1
CASNANRDSKSNEQFF
TGTGCCAGCAACGCCAACCGGGACAGTAAGTCCAATGAGCAGTTCTTC